The text below deals with one T cell receptor (beta chain). Its antigen is unknown. Mouse names are used for the genes. Read coverage stops 4 residues before the CDR3 terminus; the germline J gene supplies the remainder. These data originate in a study of CD8+ T cells in alopecia areata. Study-wide background: Female C3H/HeJ mice aged about 7-11 weeks received skin from roughly 6-12-month-old C3H/HeJ donors with spontaneous alopecia.

General study findings and limits: For lesional scalp, especially alopecia totalis/universalis, clonality was higher than in normal scalp.

Reverse transcribed after extraction, RNA yielded cDNA as the sequencing template. This table comes from immunoSEQ multiplex PCR, and its TCRdb copy is limited to in-frame clones, with some not included. The sample shows about 110,000 clones, none of them appearing just once. Trimming pared 2 bases from V and 6 bases from J, leaving 14 bases between. The V gene's germline CDR1 is NNHDY and CDR2 SYVADS. CDR3 length equals 15 residues. The sequenced sample was lesional skin. The rearrangement joins TRBV13-3 to TRBJ1-4; possible D gene TRBD1, 6 bases. This clonotype was obtained from a C3H/HeJ mouse with alopecia areata. Strain MHC haplotype: H2-k. CDR3 residues: CASSDGGEGDERLFF. CDR3 DNA (partial): TGTGCCAGCAGTGACGGGGGAGAGGGGGACGAA. The complete variable domain, with remaining parts taken from reference TRBV13-3 and TRBJ1-4, reads EAAVTQSPRSKVAVTGGKVTLSCHQTNNHDYMYWYRQDTGHGLRLIHYSYVADSTEKGDIPDGYKASRPSQENFSLILELASLSQTAVYFCASSDGGEGDERLFFGHGTKLSVL.